This T cell receptor beta chain was sequenced during a study of CD8+CD57+ T cells in acquired aplastic anemia. Study-level results: Patients and controls turned out to have roughly 31 CD8+ CDR3 sequences in common. Patient and control CD8+ Simpson's diversity was not significantly different.

Germline V gene lookup returns CDR1 SGHTA and CDR2 FQGNSA. The CDR3 is 14 residues long. Profiling of TCR beta VDJ combinations and CDR3 sequences used genomic DNA as template. TCRdb passed the reads through MiXCR, listing each CDR3 protein once. This table has just over 400,000 distinct CDR3 sequences, roughly 64% appearing once. As for this clonotype: Its antigen is unknown. An end of the junction differs from the germline gene, which may be a read error.

This TCR was recovered from a human donor in good health, serving as a control. Sequencing was performed on sorted CD4+, CD8+, or CD8+CD57+ T cells (not recorded which) from PBMCs. The gene calls are TRBV7-2 and TRBJ2-7, with D possibly matching TRBD1 (5 bases). CDR3 sequence reads: CASSLSWGSSEEYF. The CDR3 bases are TGTGCCAGCAGCCTAAGCTGGGGCTCCTCCGAGGAGTACTTC.